The clone carrying this T cell receptor (beta chain) showed up just a few times. This sample was taken from a study of cytomegalovirus exposure and HLA in healthy donors. The overall study: Earlier, approximately 190 million T cells were analyzed, and approximately 110 million unique TCR beta sequences were found among them.

Researchers ran the PCR with 60 Vbeta and 13 Jbeta primers. Profiled with immunoSEQ multiplex PCR; TCRdb holds only in-frame clones, not every one. The sample has some 66,000 clones; about 80% are singletons. Source material: PBMCs. The TCR comes from a man aged 55-75 years in good health and CMV-seropositive.

As DNA, the CDR3 is TGTGCCAGCAGGTCGGGAAGCAATCAGCCCCAGCATTTT. Its protein product is CASRSGSNQPQHF. This chain joins TRBV2 and TRBJ1-5; D gene ambiguous. The V end was cut by 6 bases, the J end by 1 base, with 7 bases between. Looked up from germline, CDR1 is SNHLY and CDR2 is FYNNEI. This CDR3 has 13 residues.